The present T cell receptor (beta chain) was sequenced within a study of blood T cell repertoires in COVID-19. Study as a whole: Specimens from acute and convalescent COVID-19 originated in the United States, Italy and Spain. PBMCs, B-cell-depleted T cells, or T cells were the source of the cDNA or gDNA that made up the material.

Germline V gives CDR1 SGHRS, CDR2 YFSETQ. V shed 0 bases, J shed 8 bases, and the junction held 5 bases outside the gene matches. This CDR3 spans 14 amino acids. Original methodology: Estimation of nucleated cell counts was performed using reference gene primer amplification. Profiling relied on immunoSEQ multiplex PCR, and the TCRdb table lists in-frame clones only, not all of them. That table gives V, J and clone size, and the DNA gave D and trimming. Here the sample spans roughly 23,000 clones, 90% being singletons. This sequence originates from an older man with acute or convalescent COVID-19. The specimen was peripheral blood. The rearrangement joins TRBV5-1 to TRBJ1-2, with 9 bases fitting TRBD1. For the CDR3, the DNA is TGCGCCAGCAGCTTGGCACAGGGGGCGCGAGGCTACACCTTC. Its protein is CASSLAQGARGYTF.